The present TCR beta chain was sequenced within a study of T cells in Graves' hyperthyroidism and ophthalmopathy. Germline V gene sequence: CDR1 SNHLY, CDR2 FYNNEI. Trimming at V came to 3 bases and at J to 2 bases, leaving 3 bases not matched to a gene. This CDR3 region has 15 residues. Amplification yielded TCR beta CDR3 regions, with RNA transcripts as the source. The primer set for the first-round RT-PCR of the TCR CDR3 was HTBI. TCRdb re-analysed the multiplex PCR reads in MiXCR, keeping a single row per CDR3 protein. The repertoire holds roughly 290,000 distinct CDR3 sequences, with less than 15% as singletons.

The chain employs TRBV2 and TRBJ2-1; 8 bases are shared with TRBD1. The source is a woman in her twenties or thirties with Graves' hyperthyroidism that later progressed to Graves' ophthalmopathy. Sequencing was done on a sample of blood. The CDR3 DNA is TGTGCCAGCAGTGATTCGACAGGGGCCTACAATGAGCAGTTCTTC. It is translated as CASSDSTGAYNEQFF.